The 15 T cell receptor beta chains listed next were all sequenced from one sample in a study of blood T cell repertoires in COVID-19. Sequencing used immunoSEQ multiplex PCR; TCRdb keeps in-frame clones, though not all of them. Of about 86,000 clones in the sample, roughly four fifths were seen once. The specimen sequenced was peripheral blood. These receptors originate from a woman aged 80 or over with acute or convalescent COVID-19.

A few counts support this clone. The rearrangement joins TRBV4-1 to TRBJ2-5; unclear D gene. Trimming shortened V by 4 bases and J by 5 bases, and 11 bases separated the two germline ends. Germline CDR1 reads MGHRA; CDR2 reads YSYEKL. The CDR3 runs to 13 residues. CDR3 region: CASSRSPEETQYF. The CDR3 bases are TGCGCCAGCAGCCGAAGCCCTGAGGAGACCCAGTACTTC.

The chain recombines TRBV6-2 or TRBV6-3 with TRBJ2-5; the match to TRBD2 covers 12 bases. With 6 bases clipped from V and 1 base from J, the junction kept 6 bases outside the gene matches. This CDR3 spans 16 amino acids. Germline assignment: CDR1 MNHEY and CDR2 SVGEGT. In DNA form, the CDR3 reads TGTGCCAGCAGCTCAGCTAGCGGGAGGGGCCAAGAGACCCAGTACTTC. Amino acid sequence: CASSSASGRGQETQYF.

This clone has more than one count but fewer than ten. V and J are TRBV9 and TRBJ2-7; weak D call: TRBD2 (5 bases). Trimming stripped 4 bases from V and 0 bases from J, with 17 bases between. Looked up from germline, CDR1 is SGDLS and CDR2 is YYNGEE. This CDR3 region has 16 residues. The CDR3 here is CASSPPRASGSYEQYF. The CDR3 DNA sequence: TGTGCCAGCAGCCCCCCGAGGGCGTCGGGCTCCTACGAGCAGTACTTC.

This clone was detected only a few times. The chain joins TRBV14 to TRBJ2-3; D might be TRBD1 (8 bases). Between the trimmed V and J ends, which lost 4 bases and 1 base, there was a span of 12 bases. The CDR3 runs to 15 residues. CDR1 SGHDN and CDR2 FVKESK come from the germline V gene. The CDR3 reads CASSLTGGGTDTQYF. The CDR3 DNA follows: TGTGCCAGCAGCCTCACAGGGGGGGGCACAGATACGCAGTATTTT.

This chain joins TRBV3-1 (or the pseudogene TRBV3-2) and TRBJ1-5; TRBD1 matches at 7 bases. There are 14 residues in the CDR3. Germline loops: CDR1 LGHDT, CDR2 YNNKEL (reference sequence). With V trimmed by 4 bases and J by 2 bases, 2 bases remained unmatched. The CDR3 reads CASSPGGRNQPQHF. In DNA form, the CDR3 reads TGTGCCAGCAGCCCAGGGGGACGCAATCAGCCCCAGCATTTT.

This chain joins TRBV28 and TRBJ1-1, with 7 bases fitting TRBD1. CDR1 and CDR2 (germline): MDHEN, SYDVKM. Losses at the gene ends were 10 bases for V and 0 bases for J; bases not matched to a gene: 5. The CDR3 contains 13 residues. In DNA form, the CDR3 reads TGTGCCATCCATGGACAGGTGAACACTGAAGCTTTCTTT. Translating gives CAIHGQVNTEAFF.

V gene TRBV7-9 combines with J gene TRBJ1-2; 9 bases are a match to TRBD1. V lost 5 bases, J lost 8 bases, and 9 bases stayed unmatched. Germline-derived CDR1 and CDR2 are SEHNR and FQNEAQ (reference sequence). CDR3 length: 14 residues. The CDR3 region has the DNA TGTGCCAGCAGCCTAAGACAGGGGGAAGGGGGCTACACCTTC. Translated, it gives CASSLRQGEGGYTF.

The rearrangement joins TRBV2 to TRBJ1-1, with D unclear. Trimming removed 3 bases at V and 2 bases at J, with 13 bases between. CDR1 and CDR2 (germline): SNHLY, FYNNEI. The CDR3 has 15 residues. CDR3 residues: CASSEVRSRNTEAFF. The CDR3 coding sequence is TGTGCCAGCAGTGAGGTCAGAAGTCGCAACACTGAAGCTTTCTTT.

The chain has TRBV5-1 and TRBJ1-1; 11 bases line up with TRBD1. CDR1 is SGHRS and CDR2 is YFSETQ in the germline V gene. After removal of 4 bases from V and 1 base from J, the junction contained 3 bases not matched to a gene. The CDR3 loop spans 15 amino acids. The CDR3 here is CASSLGQGANTEAFF. The DNA for the CDR3 is TGCGCCAGCAGCCTCGGACAGGGGGCGAACACTGAAGCTTTCTTT.

The CDR3, as DNA: TGCGCCAGCAGCTTGACGGGACAGGGGGACACAGATACGCAGTATTTT. Protein: CASSLTGQGDTDTQYF. The chain recombines TRBV5-1 with TRBJ2-3; 11 bases are shared with TRBD1. V gave up 1 base and J gave up 2 bases; unmatched junction bases: 3. Looked up from germline, CDR1 is SGHRS and CDR2 is YFSETQ. The CDR3 length is 16 residues.

The chain has TRBV7-8 and TRBJ2-3; 12 nucleotides align to TRBD2. The junction had 6 bases not matched to a gene; V was cut back by 5 bases and J by 0 bases. CDR3 length: 17 residues. Germline CDR1 SGHVS, CDR2 FQNEAQ. The CDR3 nucleotides are TGTGCCAGCAGCCGGACTAGCGGGACCACTAGCACAGATACGCAGTATTTT. Translating it yields CASSRTSGTTSTDTQYF.

V is TRBV6-5 and J is TRBJ1-6; TRBD1 agrees at 7 bases. Per the germline V gene, CDR1 is MNHEY and CDR2 is SVGAGI. J was trimmed by 7 bases and V by 7 bases; bases with no gene match: 7. The CDR3 is 14 amino acids. Here the CDR3 reads CASNTGQTNSPLHF. The DNA for the CDR3 is TGTGCCAGCAACACGGGACAGACGAATTCACCCCTCCACTTT.

This sequence joins TRBV18 and TRBJ2-5, with 14 positions matching TRBD2. Unmatched junction bases numbered 3, after V lost 3 bases and J lost 3 bases. The V gene's germline CDR1 is KGHSH and CDR2 LQKENI. The length of the CDR3 is 16 residues. CDR3 amino acids: CASSPLGLAGEETQYF. The CDR3 nucleotides read TGTGCCAGCTCACCCCTGGGACTAGCGGGAGAAGAGACCCAGTACTTC.

The chain combines TRBV14 with TRBJ2-3; 12 bases fit TRBD2. Unmatched junction bases numbered 7, after V lost 5 bases and J lost 4 bases. Germline V lookup: CDR1 SGHDN, CDR2 FVKESK. This CDR3 is 16 amino acids long. CDR3 in DNA: TGTGCCAGCAGCGAAACTAGCGGGAGGTGGTCAGATACGCAGTATTTT. This translates into CASSETSGRWSDTQYF.

The CDR3 region has the DNA TGTGCCAGCAGTCCCCGAGGGAAACAGGGCGCCGAGCAGTACTTC. Its translation is CASSPRGKQGAEQYF. The chain is built from TRBV27 and TRBJ2-7; TRBD1 might be the D (6 bases). This CDR3 contains 15 residues. V shed 5 bases and J shed 6 bases, with 20 bases lying between them. Germline lookup yields CDR1 MNHEY and CDR2 SMNVEV (reference sequence).